Presented here are 24 T cell receptor beta chains from one specimen sequenced in a study of PD-1 blockade in classical Hodgkin lymphoma. Each patient relapsed following autologous stem cell transplantation, and prior brentuximab vedotin exposure differed. The protocol was immunoSEQ multiplex PCR, while the TCRdb copy is restricted to in-frame clones and leaves out a portion. The data hold about 58,000 clones, with around 90% observed a single time. Sequenced here: peripheral blood mononuclear cells (PBMCs), sampled before the second cycle of nivolumab. All receptors come from a human donor with classical Hodgkin lymphoma.

V is TRBV6-1 and J is TRBJ2-7, with D possibly TRBD2 on 6 matching bases. CDR1 is MNHNS and CDR2 is SASEGT in the germline V gene. The CDR3 consists of 15 residues. The ends were cut back, 0 bases at V and 2 bases at J, with 11 bases in the middle. The CDR3 loop reads CASSEAGGLTYEQYF. The CDR3 nucleotides read TGTGCCAGCAGTGAAGCAGGCGGACTAACCTACGAGCAGTACTTC.

This chain joins TRBV9 and TRBJ2-1; D may be TRBD2 (6 bases). Germline CDR1 SGDLS, CDR2 YYNGEE. The CDR3 is made up of 12 amino acids. V lost 4 bases, J lost 10 bases, and 12 bases lay in between. CDR3 nucleotide sequence: TGTGCCAGCAGCCCCGGGACTGCCGAGCAGTTCTTC. It encodes CASSPGTAEQFF.

The chain employs TRBV30 and TRBJ1-2; TRBD1 is a possible D gene (6 bases). V was trimmed by 6 bases and J by 3 bases, leaving 20 bases between them. Germline values: CDR1 GTSNPN, CDR2 SVGIG (reference sequence). The CDR3 has 15 amino acids. The CDR3 spells CACRALARGDYGYTF. The CDR3 coding sequence is TGTGCCTGCAGGGCACTGGCGAGGGGGGACTATGGCTACACCTTC.

The V call is TRBV28, the J call TRBJ2-2; D is undetermined. The CDR3 has 18 residues. With 6 bases removed from V and 1 base from J, the gap between germline ends came to 21 bases. Germline assignment: CDR1 MDHEN and CDR2 SYDVKM. The CDR3 DNA sequence: TGTGCCAGCAGCCTATCGCCCTACACCGCACTGAACACCGGGGAGCTGTTTTTT. Protein product: CASSLSPYTALNTGELFF. Full variable domain (remainder filled in from reference TRBV28 and TRBJ2-2): DVKVTQSSRYLVKRTGEKVFLECVQDMDHENMFWYRQDPGLGLRLIYFSYDVKMKEKGDIPEGYSVSREKKERFSLILESASTNQTSMYLCASSLSPYTALNTGELFFGEGSRLTVL.

V gene TRBV25-1 combines with J gene TRBJ2-3; TRBD1 is a possible D gene (5 bases). V lost 1 base, J lost 6 bases, and 23 bases lay in between. This CDR3 has 18 residues. Germline V CDR1 and CDR2: MGHDK, SYGVNS. The CDR3 sequence is CASSESLGQSEWLDTQYF. The CDR3 bases are TGTGCCAGCAGTGAATCATTGGGGCAGTCGGAGTGGTTGGATACGCAGTATTTT.

The chain links TRBV30 to TRBJ2-7; weak D call: TRBD2 (8 bases). The CDR3 has 14 residues. Trimming took 5 bases from V and 3 from J, leaving 17 bases between them. Germline V gene data show CDR1 as GTSNPN and CDR2 as SVGIG (reference sequence). The CDR3 DNA follows: TGTGCCTGGGATGTGACAGGGACTAGCTACGAGCAGTACTTC. Its protein is CAWDVTGTSYEQYF.

The V gene is TRBV11-2, the J gene TRBJ2-5, with 12 bases fitting TRBD2. Germline trimming cut 5 bases from V and 1 base from J; bases unmatched to any gene: 8. The CDR3 is 17 residues long. Germline V gene data show CDR1 as SGHAT and CDR2 as FQNNGV. The DNA of the CDR3 is TGTGCCAGCAGCCCCACCCTAGCGGGGGGGATCCAAGAGACCCAGTACTTC. Amino acid sequence: CASSPTLAGGIQETQYF.

This clone was seen a single time. CDR3 protein: CASRRGTVVEQPQHF. In nucleotides, the CDR3 is TGTGCCAGCAGGAGGGGTACGGTGGTTGAACAGCCCCAGCATTTT. The chain uses TRBV27 and TRBJ1-5; D is perhaps TRBD1 (5 bases). The CDR3 has 15 residues. CDR1 is MNHEY and CDR2 is SMNVEV in the germline V gene (reference sequence). The V gene lost 6 bases and the J gene lost 7 bases, with 19 bases spanning the gap.

This clone was detected once. The genes are TRBV13 and TRBJ1-5; no clear D gene. Germline CDR1 PRHDT, CDR2 FYEKMQ (reference sequence). This CDR3 contains 15 residues. Trimming stripped 2 bases from V and 4 bases from J, with 12 bases between. As DNA, the CDR3 is TGTGCCAGCAGCTTATCCGTGAGCCCGAATCAGCCCCAGCATTTT. This sequence encodes CASSLSVSPNQPQHF.

The rearrangement links TRBV7-9 to TRBJ1-2; D is unresolved. CDR3 size: 13 residues. Germline assignment: CDR1 SEHNR and CDR2 FQNEAQ (reference sequence). V was shortened by 4 bases and J by 3 bases, with 9 bases between the two germline ends. CDR3 nucleotides: TGTGCCAGCAGCTCCCGGTCCGACTATGGCTACACCTTC. Encoded protein: CASSSRSDYGYTF.

The chain uses TRBV6-1 and TRBJ1-5; TRBD1 agrees at 8 bases. Germline CDR1 and CDR2: MNHNS and SASEGT. The CDR3 has 14 amino acids. The V gene end was trimmed by 4 bases and the J gene end by 6 bases; junction bases not matched to a gene: 5. Here the CDR3 reads CASSAGQEVQPQHF. CDR3 in DNA: TGTGCCAGCAGTGCGGGACAGGAGGTTCAGCCCCAGCATTTT.

Turning to this clone: Germline is not matched at one junction end, which may reflect a read error. This sequence joins TRBV4-3 and TRBJ1-2; TRBD1 aligns across 7 bases. The germline gives CDR1 LGHNA, CDR2 YSLEER. The CDR3 contains 13 residues. The CDR3 region is CASSQSGQPPRSF. The CDR3 DNA follows: TGCGCCAGCAGCCAATCGGGACAGCCTCCAAGAAGCTTC.

The J gene is TRBJ1-3, the V gene TRBV7-6; TRBD1 is a possible D gene (6 bases). V lost 5 bases and J lost 2, with 10 bases in between. Germline V gene data show CDR1 as SGHVS and CDR2 as FNYEAQ. There are 14 residues in the CDR3. Here the CDR3 DNA reads TGTGCCAGCAGCCCACAGGGTCCTGGAAACACCATATATTTT. Its protein product is CASSPQGPGNTIYF.

In the case of this clone: A read error may account for a junction end that differs from germline. This chain uses TRBV10-2 with TRBJ1-1; D is unclear. CDR1 WSHSY and CDR2 SAAADI come from the germline V gene. The CDR3 spans 15 residues. CDR3 sequence (DNA): TGCGCCAGCAGTGACGACCCCGGCCTGAAGACTGAAGCTTTCTTT. As protein: CASSDDPGLKTEAFF.

This chain uses TRBV6-5 with TRBJ1-1; 7 bases align to TRBD1. Germline CDR1 is MNHEY and CDR2 is SVGAGI. CDR3 length equals 14 residues. J was trimmed by 0 bases and V by 6 bases; bases with no gene match: 4. The CDR3 region is CASRLGQMNTEAFF. The DNA of the CDR3 is TGTGCCAGCAGACTGGGACAGATGAACACTGAAGCTTTCTTT.

The V call is TRBV9, the J call TRBJ2-3; TRBD1 matches 10 bases. CDR1 and CDR2 from the germline V gene are SGDLS and YYNGEE. The V and J ends lost 3 bases and 7 bases, in that order; junction bases with no gene match: 8. The CDR3 extends over 15 amino acids. CDR3 sequence reads: CASSARDRGGHTQYF. DNA for the CDR3: TGTGCCAGCAGCGCCCGGGACAGGGGTGGTCATACGCAGTATTTT. The full variable domain, rest sourced from reference TRBV9 and TRBJ2-3, is DSGVTQTPKHLITATGQRVTLRCSPRSGDLSVYWYQQSLDQGLQFLIQYYNGEERAKGNILERFSAQQFPDLHSELNLSSLELGDSALYFCASSARDRGGHTQYFGPGTRLTVL.

This clone occurred a few times. The chain uses TRBV5-8 and TRBJ1-2; 7 nucleotides align to TRBD1. The CDR3 is made up of 12 amino acids. Germline-derived CDR1 and CDR2 are SGHTS and YDEGEE. The ends lost 6 bases at V and 8 bases at J; junction bases unmatched: 7. The CDR3 protein is CASIRRGQGYTF. CDR3 in DNA: TGTGCCAGCATCAGAAGGGGGCAGGGCTACACCTTC.

The gene calls are TRBV7-3 and TRBJ2-2; D is perhaps TRBD1 (5 bases). V dropped 5 bases and J dropped 6 bases, with 13 bases sitting between them. This CDR3 is 14 amino acids long. CDR1 and CDR2 from the germline V gene are SGHTA and FQGTGA. CDR3: CASSIDSAAGELFF. The CDR3 bases are TGTGCCAGCAGCATTGACAGTGCCGCCGGGGAGCTGTTTTTT.

The chain employs TRBV5-6 and TRBJ2-7, with D tentatively TRBD1 or TRBD2 (5 bases each). The CDR3 runs to 14 residues. V lost 4 bases and J 0 bases, leaving 11 bases between the germline ends. Germline values: CDR1 SGHDT, CDR2 YYEEEE. In DNA form, the CDR3 reads TGTGCCAGCAGCCTAAGGGACCCCTCCTACGAGCAGTACTTC. Its protein product is CASSLRDPSYEQYF.

V gene TRBV29-1 combines with J gene TRBJ1-1; D uncertain. Looked up from germline, CDR1 is SQVTM and CDR2 is ANQGSEA. V was pared by 3 bases and J by 4 bases, with 15 bases between. The CDR3 runs 14 residues. CDR3 residues: CSVEGGPWGTEAFF. DNA for the CDR3: TGCAGCGTTGAGGGTGGGCCCTGGGGCACTGAAGCTTTCTTT.

This chain uses TRBV6-6 with TRBJ2-1; D uncertain. Germline-derived CDR1 and CDR2 are MNHNY and SVGAGI (reference sequence). There are 16 residues in the CDR3. With 5 bases removed from V and 5 bases from J, the gap between germline ends came to 19 bases. This CDR3 is CASSRSVRATHNEQFF. The CDR3 coding sequence is TGTGCCAGCAGTCGATCCGTAAGGGCGACACACAATGAGCAGTTCTTC.

The chain joins TRBV27 to TRBJ1-6; D is undetermined. Trimming took off 3 bases at V and 0 bases at J, with 6 bases between the two ends. Germline CDR1 reads MNHEY; CDR2 reads SMNVEV (reference sequence). The CDR3 is 15 amino acids. Written as DNA, the CDR3 is TGTGCCAGCAGTTTGTACGGCTCCTATAATTCACCCCTCCACTTT. Its protein product is CASSLYGSYNSPLHF.

V usage is TRBV19 and J usage is TRBJ2-1; TRBD2 agrees at 9 bases. V was clipped by 5 bases and J by 2 bases; unmatched bases: 4. The CDR3 runs to 15 residues. Germline assignment: CDR1 LNHDA and CDR2 SQIVND (reference sequence). The CDR3 region has the DNA TGTGCCAGTAGTGCTAGCGGGGTAACCTACAATGAGCAGTTCTTC. Residues: CASSASGVTYNEQFF.

The genes are TRBV5-8 and TRBJ2-4, with 7 bases lining up with TRBD1. This CDR3 has 16 amino acids. V lost 3 bases and J lost 0; bases outside the gene matches: 6. Germline CDR1 SGHTS, CDR2 YDEGEE. The CDR3 sequence is CASSSTGTVAKNIQYF. The CDR3 bases are TGTGCCAGCAGCTCGACAGGGACCGTAGCCAAAAACATTCAGTACTTC.